These T cell receptor beta chains were read from a single sample in a study of blood T cell repertoires in COVID-19. This table comes from immunoSEQ multiplex PCR, and its TCRdb copy is limited to in-frame clones, with some not included. Of about 330,000 clones in the sample, about nine tenths were seen once. The sequenced sample consisted of peripheral blood. Every receptor here comes from a young man with COVID-19, enrolled during active disease. CDR3s include the opening cysteine and the closing phenylalanine or tryptophan. D genes are given only for firm matches. Size is omitted from some rows. Given values are once, few, many or a class for expanded clones.

d_gene: .
abundance: .
v_gene: TRBV19
j_gene: TRBJ1-5
CDR3nt: TGTGCCAGTAGTTCCTCGTCCGTCGAGTACAATCAGCCCCAGCATTTT
CDR3aa: CASSSSSVEYNQPQHF

d_gene: TRBD2
abundance: .
v_gene: TRBV7-9
j_gene: TRBJ2-1
CDR3nt: TGTGCCAGCAGCTTAGTGGGACTAGCCTCCTACAATGAGCAGTTCTTC
CDR3aa: CASSLVGLASYNEQFF

d_gene: TRBD1
abundance: .
v_gene: TRBV30
j_gene: TRBJ1-4
CDR3nt: TGTGCCTGGAGCAAGCCGGGACAGCCGAATGAAAAACTGTTTTTT
CDR3aa: CAWSKPGQPNEKLFF

d_gene: .
abundance: .
v_gene: TRBV7-9
j_gene: TRBJ2-7
CDR3nt: TGTGCCAGCAGCCGACCCGAGGGGGGGTCCTACGAGCAGTACTTC
CDR3aa: CASSRPEGGSYEQYF

d_gene: TRBD2
abundance: .
v_gene: TRBV6-2/TRBV6-3
j_gene: TRBJ2-3
CDR3nt: TGTGCCAGCAGTTACCTAGCGGGGAGCACAGATACGCAGTATTTT
CDR3aa: CASSYLAGSTDTQYF

d_gene: TRBD1
abundance: .
v_gene: TRBV12-5
j_gene: TRBJ1-5
CDR3nt: TGTGCTAGTGGTTTGGGGTCGACAGGGTTGAATCAGCCCCAGCATTTT
CDR3aa: CASGLGSTGLNQPQHF

d_gene: .
abundance: .
v_gene: TRBV6-5
j_gene: TRBJ1-1
CDR3nt: TGTGCCAGCAGATTGGGACACGCGAACACTGAAGCTTTCTTT
CDR3aa: CASRLGHANTEAFF

d_gene: .
abundance: .
v_gene: TRBV19
j_gene: TRBJ1-2
CDR3nt: TGTGCCAGTAGTATCGATGGGGGCGACTATGGCTACACCTTC
CDR3aa: CASSIDGGDYGYTF

d_gene: TRBD2
abundance: .
v_gene: TRBV5-6
j_gene: TRBJ2-1
CDR3nt: TGTGCCAGCAGCTTGGATGGGAGCGGGAGGTATAATGAGCAGTTCTTC
CDR3aa: CASSLDGSGRYNEQFF

d_gene: TRBD1
abundance: .
v_gene: TRBV27
j_gene: TRBJ1-2
CDR3nt: TGTGCCAGCAGTCGACAGGGGAACTATGGCTACACCTTC
CDR3aa: CASSRQGNYGYTF

d_gene: TRBD1
abundance: .
v_gene: TRBV10-3
j_gene: TRBJ2-7
CDR3nt: TGTGCCATCTCCAACAGGGGGTACTACGAGCAGTACTTC
CDR3aa: CAISNRGYYEQYF

d_gene: TRBD1
abundance: .
v_gene: TRBV27
j_gene: TRBJ1-1
CDR3nt: TGTGCCAGCAGTATAATGACAGGGTCCACTGAAGCTTTCTTT
CDR3aa: CASSIMTGSTEAFF

d_gene: TRBD2
abundance: .
v_gene: TRBV29-1
j_gene: TRBJ2-1
CDR3nt: TGCAGCGTTGGGGGTCGGGAGGTATATAGGAATGAGCAGTTCTTC
CDR3aa: CSVGGREVYRNEQFF

d_gene: TRBD1
abundance: .
v_gene: TRBV7-9
j_gene: TRBJ2-7
CDR3nt: TGTGCCAGCAGCCTTGACAGGGGGCGAGACGAGCAGTACTTC
CDR3aa: CASSLDRGRDEQYF

d_gene: .
abundance: .
v_gene: TRBV10-2
j_gene: TRBJ2-7
CDR3nt: TGCGCCAGCAGTGCCAACTACGAGCAGTACTTC
CDR3aa: CASSANYEQYF

d_gene: TRBD1
abundance: .
v_gene: TRBV2
j_gene: TRBJ1-4
CDR3nt: TGTGCCAGCAGGAACCCCGGGACAGGGAGAACTAATGAAAAACTGTTTTTT
CDR3aa: CASRNPGTGRTNEKLFF

d_gene: .
abundance: .
v_gene: TRBV19
j_gene: TRBJ1-5
CDR3nt: TGTGCCAGTAGTATCTCAGGGGGCAATCAGCCCCAGCATTTT
CDR3aa: CASSISGGNQPQHF

d_gene: .
abundance: .
v_gene: TRBV5-1
j_gene: TRBJ1-4
CDR3nt: TGCGCCAGCAGCCCTGGATCGGAGGGTGAAAAACTGTTTTTT
CDR3aa: CASSPGSEGEKLFF

d_gene: .
abundance: .
v_gene: TRBV19
j_gene: TRBJ1-5
CDR3nt: TGTGCCAGTAGTATGGGACAAGTCAATCAGCCCCAGCATTTT
CDR3aa: CASSMGQVNQPQHF

d_gene: TRBD1
abundance: .
v_gene: TRBV19
j_gene: TRBJ2-1
CDR3nt: TGTGCCAGTAGTTCATGGACAGGGGGCGGGAATGAGCAGTTCTTC
CDR3aa: CASSSWTGGGNEQFF

d_gene: .
abundance: .
v_gene: TRBV19
j_gene: TRBJ1-2
CDR3nt: TGTGCCAGTAGGGTGACAGTCTACAATTCCTATGGCTACACCTTC
CDR3aa: CASRVTVYNSYGYTF

d_gene: .
abundance: once
v_gene: TRBV6-2/TRBV6-3
j_gene: TRBJ1-5
CDR3nt: TGTGCCAGCAGTTACGGGCAGGGAAGGAGTCAGCCCCAGCATTTT
CDR3aa: CASSYGQGRSQPQHF

d_gene: TRBD2
abundance: .
v_gene: TRBV18
j_gene: TRBJ2-1
CDR3nt: TGTGCCAGCTCACCGGTGGGAGGGCTGAGTGGGAATGAGCAGTTCTTC
CDR3aa: CASSPVGGLSGNEQFF

d_gene: .
abundance: .
v_gene: TRBV7-6
j_gene: TRBJ1-1
CDR3nt: TGTGCCAGCAGCCCCGAGGGGAGGGGCAGGGTTAACACTGAAGCTTTCTTT
CDR3aa: CASSPEGRGRVNTEAFF

d_gene: .
abundance: .
v_gene: TRBV28
j_gene: TRBJ2-7
CDR3nt: TGTGCCAGCTCCCCCAGCGCCCCCTCAGGGGACGAGCAGTACTTC
CDR3aa: CASSPSAPSGDEQYF

d_gene: TRBD2
abundance: .
v_gene: TRBV19
j_gene: TRBJ2-1
CDR3nt: TGTGCCAGTATCTCTAGCGGGGAGACCAATGAGCAGTTCTTC
CDR3aa: CASISSGETNEQFF

d_gene: .
abundance: .
v_gene: TRBV6-4
j_gene: TRBJ2-1
CDR3nt: TGTGCCAGCAGTGACGGGTCAGGGGTCAATGAGCAGTTCTTC
CDR3aa: CASSDGSGVNEQFF

d_gene: TRBD2
abundance: .
v_gene: TRBV28
j_gene: TRBJ2-1
CDR3nt: TGTGCCAGCAGTTCCCCGACTAGCGGGAGTTTCAATGAGCAGTTCTTC
CDR3aa: CASSSPTSGSFNEQFF

d_gene: .
abundance: .
v_gene: TRBV7-3
j_gene: TRBJ1-5
CDR3nt: TGTGCCAGCAGCTTAACCCGGTTCGGGCCCCAGCATTTT
CDR3aa: CASSLTRFGPQHF

d_gene: .
abundance: once
v_gene: TRBV6-5
j_gene: TRBJ1-5
CDR3nt: TGTGCCAGCAGAAGAGACAGGTATAGCAATCAGCCCCAGCATTTT
CDR3aa: CASRRDRYSNQPQHF

d_gene: .
abundance: .
v_gene: TRBV21-1
j_gene: TRBJ2-7
CDR3nt: TGTGCCACCCGAGGGCAGGCGCAGTCCTACGAGCAGTACTTC
CDR3aa: CATRGQAQSYEQYF

d_gene: TRBD2
abundance: once
v_gene: TRBV19
j_gene: TRBJ2-3
CDR3nt: TGTGCCAGTAGTATAAAAGGGACTAGCCTACCCCTTGACACAGATACGCAGTATTTT
CDR3aa: CASSIKGTSLPLDTDTQYF

d_gene: .
abundance: .
v_gene: TRBV10-3
j_gene: TRBJ2-3
CDR3nt: TGTGCCATCAGGACGGGGAGCACAGATACGCAGTATTTT
CDR3aa: CAIRTGSTDTQYF

d_gene: .
abundance: .
v_gene: TRBV5-6
j_gene: TRBJ2-7
CDR3nt: TGTGCCAGCAGCTTGGCGGGCGAGCAGTACTTC
CDR3aa: CASSLAGEQYF

d_gene: .
abundance: .
v_gene: TRBV2
j_gene: TRBJ1-1
CDR3nt: TGTGCCAGCAGTGTTACAGGGTTTGAAGCTTTCTTT
CDR3aa: CASSVTGFEAFF

d_gene: .
abundance: .
v_gene: TRBV5-6
j_gene: TRBJ1-4
CDR3nt: TGTGCCAGCAGCCCCCCGGACCGGGGTAATGAAAAACTGTTTTTT
CDR3aa: CASSPPDRGNEKLFF

d_gene: TRBD1
abundance: .
v_gene: TRBV5-1
j_gene: TRBJ1-5
CDR3nt: TGCGCCAGCAGCTTGGAGGCGACAGGGACTTCAAATCAGCCCCAGCATTTT
CDR3aa: CASSLEATGTSNQPQHF

d_gene: .
abundance: .
v_gene: TRBV7-3
j_gene: TRBJ1-2
CDR3nt: TGTGCCAGCAGCCCGCAGGGGTTGCGCGGCTACACCTTC
CDR3aa: CASSPQGLRGYTF

d_gene: .
abundance: .
v_gene: TRBV9
j_gene: TRBJ2-1
CDR3nt: TGTGCCAGCAGCGTATCGGGCTCCTACAATGAGCAGTTCTTC
CDR3aa: CASSVSGSYNEQFF

d_gene: TRBD1
abundance: .
v_gene: TRBV6-6
j_gene: TRBJ2-3
CDR3nt: TGTGCCAGCAGGCCTGACAGGGGGGCAGATACGCAGTATTTT
CDR3aa: CASRPDRGADTQYF

d_gene: .
abundance: .
v_gene: TRBV18
j_gene: TRBJ2-5
CDR3nt: TGTGCCAGCTCATTTATTTATCAAGAGACCCAGTACTTC
CDR3aa: CASSFIYQETQYF

d_gene: TRBD1
abundance: .
v_gene: TRBV7-8
j_gene: TRBJ1-5
CDR3nt: TGTGCCAGCAGCTTAGTACCGGGACAGGGGGAGCCCCAGCATTTT
CDR3aa: CASSLVPGQGEPQHF

d_gene: .
abundance: once
v_gene: TRBV7-2
j_gene: TRBJ2-7
CDR3nt: TGTGCCAGCAGCTTACTGGACTACACCTACGAGCAGTACTTC
CDR3aa: CASSLLDYTYEQYF

d_gene: .
abundance: once
v_gene: TRBV9
j_gene: TRBJ2-3
CDR3nt: TGTGCCAGCAGCGCTAGGGGCCATCCCCTCACAGATACGCAGTATTTT
CDR3aa: CASSARGHPLTDTQYF

d_gene: TRBD1
abundance: .
v_gene: TRBV6-1
j_gene: TRBJ2-7
CDR3nt: TGTGCCAGCAGTGAAGGGGACAGGGCCTCCTACGAGCAGTACTTC
CDR3aa: CASSEGDRASYEQYF

d_gene: TRBD1
abundance: .
v_gene: TRBV4-1
j_gene: TRBJ1-1
CDR3nt: TGCGCCAGCAGCCCCGGACAGGTAACTGAAGCTTTCTTT
CDR3aa: CASSPGQVTEAFF

d_gene: .
abundance: .
v_gene: TRBV6-5
j_gene: TRBJ1-1
CDR3nt: TGTGCCAGCAGTTACAGTAGGGGCACTGAAGCTTTCTTT
CDR3aa: CASSYSRGTEAFF

d_gene: TRBD1
abundance: .
v_gene: TRBV10-3
j_gene: TRBJ2-7
CDR3nt: TGTGCCATCAGTGCTCACACCGGGACAGGGGCTGGCGAGCAGTACTTC
CDR3aa: CAISAHTGTGAGEQYF

d_gene: TRBD1
abundance: .
v_gene: TRBV6-5
j_gene: TRBJ2-7
CDR3nt: TGTGCCAGCAACCGGGACAGGGGGCGTTACGAGCAGTACTTC
CDR3aa: CASNRDRGRYEQYF

d_gene: TRBD2
abundance: .
v_gene: TRBV6-1
j_gene: TRBJ2-1
CDR3nt: TGTGCCAGCAGTGACGCGGGACTAGCCTACAATGAGCAGTTCTTC
CDR3aa: CASSDAGLAYNEQFF

d_gene: TRBD2
abundance: .
v_gene: TRBV6-2/TRBV6-3
j_gene: TRBJ2-1
CDR3nt: TGTGCCAGCAGGCCTAGCGGGAGAGGGGCCTACAATGAGCAGTTCTTC
CDR3aa: CASRPSGRGAYNEQFF

d_gene: .
abundance: .
v_gene: TRBV6-5
j_gene: TRBJ2-5
CDR3nt: TGTACCAGCACACCGGGAGATGAGACCCAGTACTTC
CDR3aa: CTSTPGDETQYF

d_gene: TRBD1
abundance: .
v_gene: TRBV7-9
j_gene: TRBJ1-1
CDR3nt: TGTGCCAGCAGCTCTTTACAGGGGACTGAAGCTTTCTTT
CDR3aa: CASSSLQGTEAFF